This TCR beta chain was retrieved from a study of identical twins. The germline V gene encodes CDR1 SNHLY and CDR2 FYNNEI. This CDR3 region has 15 residues. Trimming left V 8 bases short and J 2 bases short, with 19 bases between. TCRdb passed the 5' RACE reads through MiXCR, listing each CDR3 protein once. The sample comprises about 520,000 distinct CDR3 sequences, roughly a fifth of which are singletons, and about 0.93% rests with the top ten. The sample was also reused in another study, on T cells expressing NK-cell markers.

Input material: CD4+ T cells sorted from blood. The TCR sequence derives from a woman under 30 in good health. The chain recombines TRBV2 with TRBJ2-7; D gene unclear. The CDR3 bases are TGTGCCAGCCTCTCGCACCGGCTCGAGACCTACGAGCAGTACTTC. It encodes CASLSHRLETYEQYF.